This T cell receptor (beta chain) is drawn from a study of cytomegalovirus exposure and HLA in healthy donors. About the study: Later, an analysis reported that the 110 or so validation repertoires had used the same platform as the roughly 660 first-cohort repertoires.

Libraries were prepared by immunoSEQ multiplex PCR; TCRdb keeps only in-frame clonotypes and omits some of them. The repertoire holds 100,000 to 150,000 clones, with around 86% as singletons. Per germline, CDR1 SGHRS and CDR2 YFSETQ. The CDR3 spans 15 residues. V was clipped by 2 bases and J by 5 bases; unmatched bases: 6. The source material was PBMCs. The TCR sequence derives from a woman in her late teens or twenties in good health and CMV-seronegative. V is TRBV5-1 and J is TRBJ1-1; the match to TRBD1 covers 10 bases. The CDR3 DNA sequence: TGCGCCAGCAGCTTTGCCGGACAGGGGGATACTGAAGCTTTCTTT. Translated: CASSFAGQGDTEAFF.